These 23 T cell receptor beta chains were all obtained from the same sample, sequenced in a study of Graves' ophthalmopathy and Graves' hyperthyroidism. Beta-chain TCR CDR3 regions were amplified from RNA transcripts. The workflow started with a first-round RT-PCR run with HTBI primers and then moved on to a second-round multiplex PCR. TCRdb re-called the multiplex PCR reads through MiXCR, storing one row per CDR3 protein. The sample yields under 200,000 distinct CDR3 sequences, under 40% seen once. Sequencing used peripheral blood. These receptors all come from a woman aged 40 to 50 with Graves' ophthalmopathy.

The chain recombines TRBV29-1 with TRBJ2-5; TRBD1 aligns across 7 bases. V was pared by 3 bases and J by 2 bases, with 3 bases of the junction left unmatched. Germline V gene sequence: CDR1 SQVTM, CDR2 ANQGSEA. The CDR3 sequence is 13 residues long. In nucleotides, the CDR3 is TGCAGCGTTGAGGGACAGACACAAGAGACCCAGTACTTC. This gives the protein CSVEGQTQETQYF.

In this sample, this clonotype turned up many times. CDR3 DNA: TGTGCCAGCAGCTTGACAGGGAATAATTCACCCCTCCACTTT. Amino acid sequence: CASSLTGNNSPLHF. V usage is TRBV7-2 and J usage is TRBJ1-6, with TRBD1 identical over 7 bases. The CDR3 extends over 14 amino acids. V lost 3 bases to trimming and J lost 5 bases; unmatched junction nucleotides: 1. Germline CDR1 SGHTA, CDR2 FQGNSA.

This clonotype has a count of ten or more. The chain employs TRBV9 and TRBJ1-2; 7 bases are shared with TRBD1. This CDR3 has 14 amino acids. V lost 3 bases, J lost 3 bases, and 5 bases stayed unmatched. Germline values: CDR1 SGDLS, CDR2 YYNGEE. CDR3 residues: CASSARTGYYGYTF. The DNA for the CDR3 is TGTGCCAGCAGCGCTAGGACAGGCTACTATGGCTACACCTTC. The full variable domain, its missing parts supplied by reference TRBV9 and TRBJ1-2, is DSGVTQTPKHLITATGQRVTLRCSPRSGDLSVYWYQQSLDQGLQFLIQYYNGEERAKGNILERFSAQQFPDLHSELNLSSLELGDSALYFCASSARTGYYGYTFGSGTRLTVV.

This clonotype appeared many times. This rearrangement joins TRBV5-1 to TRBJ1-1; D is perhaps TRBD1 (5 bases). Trimming removed 3 bases at V and 3 bases at J, with 9 bases between. Germline V gene sequence: CDR1 SGHRS, CDR2 YFSETQ. This CDR3 contains 13 residues. In DNA form, the CDR3 reads TGCGCCAGCAGCTCGTCAGGGCACACTGAAGCTTTCTTT. Protein: CASSSSGHTEAFF.

This clonotype has ten or more counts. The chain links TRBV12-5 to TRBJ1-1; possible D gene TRBD1, 5 bases. The CDR3 spans 15 residues. V was cut by 5 bases and J by 0 bases, with 13 bases left in between. The germline V gene has CDR1 LGHNT and CDR2 FRNRAP. The DNA for the CDR3 is TGTGCTAGTGGTCCCCACGGGACTGTGAACACTGAAGCTTTCTTT. Translating gives CASGPHGTVNTEAFF.

This clonotype was found many times. The chain combines TRBV29-1 with TRBJ2-5; D is possibly TRBD1 (6 bases). Germline V gene lookup returns CDR1 SQVTM and CDR2 ANQGSEA. Trimming left V 8 bases short and J 5 bases short, with 18 bases between. The CDR3 loop spans 13 amino acids. This CDR3 reads CSLQGVYGETQYF. The DNA of the CDR3 is TGCAGCTTACAGGGTGTTTATGGGGAGACCCAGTACTTC.

The chain carries TRBV14 and TRBJ1-3; no firm D call. Trimming cost V 0 bases and J 0 bases, with 24 bases left between them. CDR1 and CDR2 from the germline V gene are SGHDN and FVKESK. This CDR3 has 21 amino acids. The CDR3 bases are TGTGCCAGCAGCCAAGATACAATCAATCACTTGACCGGGAGCTCTGGAAACACCATATATTTT. Its translation is CASSQDTINHLTGSSGNTIYF.

This clonotype was picked up many times. This rearrangement joins TRBV28 to TRBJ1-6; D perhaps matches TRBD1 (5 bases). This CDR3 is built from 17 residues. V lost 7 bases to trimming and J lost 0 bases, with 16 bases between them. CDR1 is MDHEN, CDR2 SYDVKM, per germline. DNA of the CDR3: TGTGCCAGCATTTCTGACAGTCGACGCTCCTATAATTCACCCCTCCACTTT. Amino acids: CASISDSRRSYNSPLHF.

The chain employs TRBV6-5 and TRBJ1-2; TRBD1 is a possible D gene (6 bases). Per the germline V gene, CDR1 is MNHEY and CDR2 is SVGAGI. The CDR3 has 15 residues. Trimming took off 2 bases at V and 4 bases at J, with 14 bases between the two ends. CDR3 nucleotides: TGTGCCAGCAGTTACAAAGGCAGGGGTAGCTATGGCTACACCTTC. Residues: CASSYKGRGSYGYTF.

This clonotype was seen more than once but under ten times. The chain combines TRBV6-2 or TRBV6-3 with TRBJ2-7, with TRBD2 matching 10 bases. V shed 2 bases and J 0 bases; nucleotides not matched to a gene: 7. CDR3 length: 17 residues. The germline V gene encodes CDR1 MNHEY and CDR2 SVGEGT. CDR3 sequence: CASSYGTSGVSSYEQYF. The CDR3 nucleotides read TGTGCCAGCAGTTACGGTACTAGCGGGGTCAGCTCCTACGAGCAGTACTTC.

At least ten counts were recorded for this clonotype. CDR3 DNA sequence: TGTGCCAGCAGCCCCCAGGACGGAAACTATGGCTACACCTTC. It encodes CASSPQDGNYGYTF. The rearrangement joins TRBV7-9 to TRBJ1-2; no clear D. The CDR3 contains 14 residues. Per the germline V gene, CDR1 is SEHNR and CDR2 is FQNEAQ (reference sequence). Between the trimmed V and J ends, which lost 5 bases and 2 bases, there was a span of 12 bases. The complete variable domain, with remaining parts taken from reference TRBV7-9 and TRBJ1-2, reads DTGVSQNPRHKITKRGQNVTFRCDPISEHNRLYWYRQTLGQGPEFLTYFQNEAQLEKSRLLSDRFSAERPKGSFSTLEIQRTEQGDSAMYLCASSPQDGNYGYTFGSGTRLTVV.

As regards this clonotype: At one of its ends the junction is not consistent with the germline gene, which may arise from a read error. The chain is built from TRBV28 and TRBJ2-5, with 7 bases that match TRBD1. The CDR3 is made up of 19 amino acids. Germline V lookup: CDR1 MDHEN, CDR2 SYDVKM. This CDR3 is CANSFSPFGDRSSQETQYF. CDR3 bases: TGTGCCAACAGTTTTTCCCCTTTCGGGGACAGATCTTCCCAAGAGACCCAGTACTTC. Full variable domain (rest looked up from reference TRBV28 and TRBJ2-5): DVKVTQSSRYLVKRTGEKVFLECVQDMDHENMFWYRQDPGLGLRLIYFSYDVKMKEKGDIPEGYSVSREKKERFSLILESASTNQTSMYLCANSFSPFGDRSSQETQYFGPGTRLLVL.

Only a few counts were recorded for this clonotype. V gene TRBV6-5 combines with J gene TRBJ1-1; D not certain. Germline CDR1 is MNHEY and CDR2 is SVGAGI. V was trimmed by 2 bases and J by 4 bases, leaving 5 bases between them. This CDR3 has 12 amino acids. CDR3: CASSYHGTEAFF. As DNA, the CDR3 is TGTGCCAGCAGTTACCACGGCACTGAAGCTTTCTTT.

This clonotype was observed at least ten times. This chain links TRBV2 with TRBJ1-2; D gene uncertain. V was shortened by 10 bases and J by 3 bases, with 18 bases between the two germline ends. From germline, CDR1 is SNHLY and CDR2 FYNNEI. The CDR3 has 14 residues. CDR3: CANADPASDYGYTF. The CDR3 DNA reads TGTGCCAACGCTGACCCGGCTTCGGACTATGGCTACACCTTC. The whole variable domain, filled in from reference TRBV2 and TRBJ1-2, reads EPEVTQTPSHQVTQMGQEVILRCVPISNHLYFYWYRQILGQKVEFLVSFYNNEISEKSEIFDDQFSVERPDGSNFTLKIRSTKLEDSAMYFCANADPASDYGYTFGSGTRLTVV.

The V and J genes are TRBV6-1 and TRBJ2-7; D is ambiguous. V was shortened by 7 bases and J by 2 bases, with 21 bases between the two germline ends. CDR1 MNHNS and CDR2 SASEGT come from the germline V gene. The CDR3 covers 16 residues. DNA for the CDR3: TGTGCCAGCAAAGGGCCGATCCTCGGGCGGCCCTACGAGCAGTACTTC. Translating it yields CASKGPILGRPYEQYF.

This clonotype was picked up many times. Germline and junction disagree at one end, which may indicate a read error. The V and J genes are TRBV7-2 and TRBJ1-6, with D perhaps matching TRBD1 (6 bases). Germline assignment: CDR1 SGHTA and CDR2 FQGNSA. CDR3 length: 14 residues. The CDR3 here is CASNLEQGGSPLHF. DNA of the CDR3: TGTGCCAGCAACTTAGAACAGGGAGGCTCACCCCTCCACTTT. The whole variable domain, remainder taken from reference TRBV7-2 and TRBJ1-6, is GAGVSQSPSNKVTEKGKDVELRCDPISGHTALYWYRQSLGQGLEFLIYFQGNSAPDKSGLPSDRFSAERTGGSVSTLTIQRTQQEDSAVYLCASNLEQGGSPLHFGNGTRLTVT.

This clonotype occurred many times. The chain carries TRBV20-1 and TRBJ2-7; 9 bases fit TRBD1. V trimming: 6 bases; J trimming: 3 bases; junction bases outside the gene matches: 3. CDR3 length equals 12 residues. Per germline, CDR1 DFQATT and CDR2 SNEGSKA (reference sequence). CDR3 protein: CSAEGQGYEQYF. The DNA of the CDR3 is TGCAGTGCCGAGGGACAGGGCTACGAGCAGTACTTC.

The chain recombines TRBV7-6 with TRBJ2-7; 8 bases match TRBD1. In germline, CDR1 is SGHVS, CDR2 FNYEAQ. After removal of 5 bases from V and 3 bases from J, the junction contained 9 bases not matched to a gene. The CDR3 length is 15 residues. The CDR3 here is CASSRSQGADYEQYF. DNA for the CDR3: TGTGCCAGCAGCCGGAGCCAGGGGGCTGACTACGAGCAGTACTTC.

Many counts were recorded for this clonotype. The chain couples TRBV19 to TRBJ1-6, with D maybe TRBD1 (6 bases). The V end was cut by 7 bases, the J end by 6 bases, with 13 bases between. The CDR3 contains 14 residues. Germline V gene data show CDR1 as LNHDA and CDR2 as SQIVND (reference sequence). CDR3 residues: CASTQDRSNSPLHF. CDR3 DNA sequence: TGTGCCAGTACCCAGGACAGAAGTAATTCACCCCTCCACTTT.

J is TRBJ2-7 and V is TRBV27; D tentatively fits TRBD1 or TRBD2 (5 bases each). This CDR3 spans 14 amino acids. V lost 8 bases and J lost 0, with 14 bases in between. The V gene's germline CDR1 is MNHEY and CDR2 SMNVEV (reference sequence). CDR3 DNA sequence: TGTGCCAGCGGGACGACGGAAAGCTCCTACGAGCAGTACTTC. This codes for CASGTTESSYEQYF.

This rearrangement joins TRBV12-3 or TRBV12-4 to TRBJ1-2; D perhaps matches TRBD1 (5 bases). Between the trimmed V and J ends, which lost 6 bases and 7 bases, there was a span of 21 bases. This CDR3 is 15 amino acids long. The CDR3 region is CASSRADSQYSGYTF. The CDR3 region has the DNA TGTGCCAGCAGCCGCGCCGACAGTCAATACTCTGGCTACACCTTC.

This clonotype was seen repeatedly, ten times or more. The genes are TRBV27 and TRBJ2-5, with 12 bases lining up with TRBD2. Germline V gives CDR1 MNHEY, CDR2 SMNVEV (reference sequence). V trimming: 6 bases; J trimming: 4 bases; junction bases outside the gene matches: 3. This CDR3 region has 14 residues. Written as DNA, the CDR3 is TGTGCCAGCAGGCTAGCGGGAGGGGCAGAGACCCAGTACTTC. Amino acids: CASRLAGGAETQYF.

The gene calls are TRBV25-1 and TRBJ1-3, with 12 bases lining up with TRBD1. The CDR3 runs 16 residues. V lost 3 bases to trimming and J lost 7 bases; unmatched junction nucleotides: 7. The germline gives CDR1 MGHDK, CDR2 SYGVNS. As DNA, the CDR3 is TGTGCCAGCAGTGACTACCGGGACAGGGGGCGTAACACCATATATTTT. This translates into CASSDYRDRGRNTIYF.